The 10 T cell receptor beta chains listed next were all sequenced from one sample in a study of response to subunit inactivated influenza vaccine. TCRdb re-called the RT-PCR reads through MiXCR, storing one row per CDR3 protein. The table has over 800,000 distinct CDR3 sequences, approximately 22% seen once. This sample comprised PBMCs from blood, obtained 5 days after vaccination. These TCRs come from a man aged 50 to 59 who received an inactivated influenza vaccine.

This clonotype was seen many times. The chain couples TRBV12-3 or TRBV12-4 to TRBJ1-1; a weak D match, TRBD1 (5 bases). V shed 5 bases and J shed 3 bases, with 10 bases lying between them. The CDR3 has 13 residues. DNA for the CDR3: TGTGCCAGCAGTCACCGGGACCACACTGAAGCTTTCTTT. Translated, it gives CASSHRDHTEAFF.

The table lists this clonotype with many counts. Here the CDR3 reads CSASFGPTNEKLFF. CDR3 bases: TGCAGTGCTAGTTTTGGCCCAACTAATGAAAAACTGTTTTTT. The chain joins TRBV20-1 to TRBJ1-4; D call uncertain. CDR1 and CDR2 (germline): DFQATT, SNEGSKA (reference sequence). This CDR3 region has 14 residues. Deletions cut 3 bases from V and 0 bases from J, with 8 bases between.

This clonotype was seen a handful of times. The DNA of the CDR3 is TGTGCCATCAGCCGACTAGCGGGAGCTGAGCATGAGCAGTTCTTC. Amino acids: CAISRLAGAEHEQFF. The chain couples TRBV10-3 to TRBJ2-1; 12 bases fit TRBD2. Germline V gives CDR1 ENHRY, CDR2 SYGVKD. There are 15 residues in the CDR3. Germline trimming cut 6 bases from V and 8 bases from J; bases unmatched to any gene: 8.

V and J are TRBV5-5 and TRBJ1-2; maybe TRBD1 (6 bases). V was trimmed by 2 bases and J by 4 bases, leaving 15 bases between them. Germline CDR1 is SGHKS and CDR2 is YYEKEE (reference sequence). The CDR3 has 15 residues. CDR3 coding DNA: TGTGCCAGCAGCTTTCAACAGGGTGCAGCCTATGGCTACACCTTC. This gives the protein CASSFQQGAAYGYTF.

This clonotype was detected many times. This sequence joins TRBV24-1 and TRBJ2-3, with D perhaps TRBD1 or TRBD2 (6 bases each). The CDR3 covers 15 residues. V was cut by 4 bases and J by 2 bases, with 12 bases left in between. CDR1 is KGHDR, CDR2 SFDVKD, per germline. CDR3 sequence: CATSDGGMPTDTQYF. As DNA, the CDR3 is TGTGCCACCAGTGACGGGGGCATGCCCACAGATACGCAGTATTTT.

V and J are TRBV6-2 or TRBV6-3 and TRBJ2-4; 7 bases match TRBD2. With V trimmed by 6 bases and J by 0 bases, 5 bases remained unmatched. The CDR3 contains 15 residues. Germline CDR1 is MNHEY and CDR2 is SVGEGT. CDR3 region: CASRGGTLAKNIQYF. In nucleotides, the CDR3 is TGTGCCAGCAGGGGAGGGACCCTAGCCAAAAACATTCAGTACTTC.

This clonotype has only a few counts. The rearrangement joins TRBV11-2 to TRBJ2-7, with TRBD2 matching over 11 bases. V lost 5 bases and J lost 3; bases outside the gene matches: 15. This CDR3 has 18 amino acids. Germline-derived CDR1 and CDR2 are SGHAT and FQNNGV. Here the CDR3 reads CASSLYPLAGEKYYEQYF. CDR3 nucleotide sequence: TGTGCCAGCAGCCTTTACCCACTAGCGGGGGAAAAATACTACGAGCAGTACTTC.

The CDR3 here is CSGARTAFYNEQFF. In DNA form, the CDR3 reads TGCAGCGGGGCTCGGACAGCTTTCTACAATGAGCAGTTCTTC. V usage is TRBV29-1 and J usage is TRBJ2-1; TRBD1 might be the D (6 bases). Germline V lookup: CDR1 SQVTM, CDR2 ANQGSEA. The ends were cut back, 7 bases at V and 3 bases at J, with 16 bases in the middle. The CDR3 extends over 14 amino acids.

This clonotype has ten or more counts. This rearrangement joins TRBV5-5 to TRBJ1-5, with unresolved D. Trimming removed 2 bases at V and 1 base at J, with 7 bases between. The CDR3 spans 14 residues. Per the germline V gene, CDR1 is SGHKS and CDR2 is YYEKEE (reference sequence). DNA for the CDR3: TGTGCCAGCAGCTTCACGGACAGCAATCAGCCCCAGCATTTT. As protein: CASSFTDSNQPQHF.

CDR3 sequence reads: CASSLTGRATDRLAKNIQYF. The CDR3 nucleotides are TGTGCCAGCAGCTTAACTGGGCGCGCCACCGATCGATTGGCCAAAAACATTCAGTACTTC. The chain is built from TRBV7-3 and TRBJ2-4; D uncertain. V gave up 0 bases and J gave up 1 base, with 22 bases separating them. There are 20 residues in the CDR3. Germline CDR1 SGHTA, CDR2 FQGTGA.